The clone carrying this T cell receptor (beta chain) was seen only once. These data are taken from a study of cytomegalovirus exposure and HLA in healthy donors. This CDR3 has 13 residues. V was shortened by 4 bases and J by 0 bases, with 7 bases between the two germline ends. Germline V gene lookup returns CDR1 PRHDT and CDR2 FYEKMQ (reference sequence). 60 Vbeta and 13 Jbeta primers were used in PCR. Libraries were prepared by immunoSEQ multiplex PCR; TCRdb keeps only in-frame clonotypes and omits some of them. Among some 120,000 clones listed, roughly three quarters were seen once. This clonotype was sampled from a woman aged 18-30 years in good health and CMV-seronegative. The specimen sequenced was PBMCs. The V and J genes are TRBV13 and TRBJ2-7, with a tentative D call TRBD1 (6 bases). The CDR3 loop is CASSWDTSYEQYF. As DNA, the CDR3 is TGTGCCAGCAGCTGGGACACCTCCTACGAGCAGTACTTC.